The TCR beta chain under discussion was sequenced for a study of shared clonotypes between healthy human individuals. Study-wide results and limits: Large sequencing depth failed to make sorted-subset sequencing complete, rarefaction showed. Shared clonotypes across all four donors exceeded non-shared ones in generation probability.

Under the authors' procedure: Because ImmunoSEQ provided only junction sequences with no quality scores, the filtering differed. Assay: immunoSEQ multiplex PCR; the TCRdb copy retains only in-frame clones and omits some. That table supplies the V and J calls and clone size; D and trimming were determined from the DNA. The profile shows hundreds of thousands of clones, nearly 95% of them singletons. Naive CD8 isolation took CD45RO-negative cells positively selected for CCR7 and excluded terminally differentiated effector memory CD45RA+ cells. Free of recent acute infections or vaccinations, the donors were healthy HIV-negative adults. Concerning this clone itself: The antigen remains undetermined.

Sequenced material: naive CD8+ T cells sorted from blood. The clonotype comes from a man aged 25 to 45 in good health.

The CDR3 is CASSLGVADGYEQFF. The CDR3 DNA sequence: TGTGCCAGCAGCCTGGGGGTAGCGGACGGGTATGAGCAGTTCTTC. The gene calls are TRBV7-9 and TRBJ2-1; D may be TRBD2 (6 bases). Trimming took 5 bases from V and 8 from J, leaving 19 bases between them. Looked up from germline, CDR1 is SEHNR and CDR2 is FQNEAQ (reference sequence). The CDR3 consists of 15 residues.